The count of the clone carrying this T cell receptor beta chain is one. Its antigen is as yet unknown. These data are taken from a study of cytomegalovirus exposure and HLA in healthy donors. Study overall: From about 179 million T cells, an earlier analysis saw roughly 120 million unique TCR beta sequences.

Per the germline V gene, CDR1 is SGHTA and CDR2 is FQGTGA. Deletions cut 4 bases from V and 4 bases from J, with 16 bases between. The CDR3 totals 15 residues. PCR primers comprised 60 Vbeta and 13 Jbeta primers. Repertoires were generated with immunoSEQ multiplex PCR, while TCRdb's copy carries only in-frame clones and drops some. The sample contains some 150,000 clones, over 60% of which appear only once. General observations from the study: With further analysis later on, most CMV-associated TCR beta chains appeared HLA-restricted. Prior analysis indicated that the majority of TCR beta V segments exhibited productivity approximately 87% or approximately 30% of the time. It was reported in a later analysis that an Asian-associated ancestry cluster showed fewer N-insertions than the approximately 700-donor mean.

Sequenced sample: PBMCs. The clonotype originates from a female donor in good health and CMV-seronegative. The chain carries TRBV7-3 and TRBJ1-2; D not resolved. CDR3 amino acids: CASSSIQRSGYGYTF. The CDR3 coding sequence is TGTGCCAGCAGCTCGATACAGAGATCTGGCTATGGCTACACCTTC.